This T cell receptor beta chain was captured in a study of cytomegalovirus exposure and HLA in healthy donors. Notes on the study in general: Later on, an analysis tied 15,000 to 20,000 TCR beta sequences to HLA alleles at 0.05 false discovery rate. The study found most TCR sequences rare, yet found some public TCRs in many donors.

The CDR3 runs 14 residues. After removal of 7 bases from V and 3 bases from J, the junction contained 6 bases not matched to a gene. CDR1 is MRHNA and CDR2 is SNTAGT in the germline V gene. A note on this clone: Its antigen remains unidentified.

60 Vbeta and 13 Jbeta primers were used in PCR. Clones were read by immunoSEQ multiplex PCR, and TCRdb kept only the in-frame ones, dropping some. This repertoire shows approximately 150,000 clones, just under 75% found once; its top ten account for 1.5% to 2%. The chain carries TRBV6-4 and TRBJ1-5; TRBD1 agrees at 7 bases. The receptor was isolated from a woman aged 18-29 years in good health and CMV-seronegative. The sequenced sample consisted of PBMCs. The CDR3 protein is CASTGTEINQPQHF. The CDR3 DNA sequence: TGTGCCAGCACCGGGACAGAGATCAATCAGCCCCAGCATTTT.